These 10 T cell receptor beta chains originate from one sample sequenced in a study of blood T cell repertoires in COVID-19 (dated by TCRdb to 2020 to 2021). The library was produced with the immunoSEQ multiplex PCR assay. The source is immuneACCESS, and TCRdb retained only in-frame sequences with V and J called. Part of the clones is not carried over; for the studies checked, unresolved V genes explain less than half of this, and the remainder is unexplained. The sample includes roughly 200,000 clones, with under 90% observed a single time. The ten largest clones take up around 4.2% of the sample. Sample: PBMCs or T cells enriched from blood (not recorded which). The receptors here all came from a woman in her twenties or thirties with acute COVID-19.

V usage is TRBV4-1 and J usage is TRBJ1-1; D unresolved. Germline CDR1 is MGHRA and CDR2 is YSYEKL. Trimming cost V 0 bases and J 8 bases, with 10 bases left between them. This CDR3 region has 13 residues. The CDR3 DNA reads as TGCGCCAGCAGCCAAGATCGGGGAAGGGAAGCTTTCTTT. Its translation is CASSQDRGREAFF.

The chain recombines TRBV28 with TRBJ2-3, with 7 bases fitting TRBD1. V lost 1 base, J lost 0 bases, and 4 bases stayed unmatched. CDR1 is MDHEN and CDR2 is SYDVKM in the germline V gene. The CDR3 consists of 16 residues. CDR3 coding DNA: TGTGCCAGCAGTTTATTCGACAGGGATAGCACAGATACGCAGTATTTT. This sequence encodes CASSLFDRDSTDTQYF.

A single count supports this clone. The V and J genes are TRBV9 and TRBJ2-3, with 7 bases matching TRBD2. Germline CDR1 and CDR2: SGDLS and YYNGEE. This CDR3 has 16 residues. The V and J ends lost 3 bases and 3 bases, in that order; junction bases with no gene match: 10. The CDR3 sequence: CASSALGGVGTDTQYF. CDR3 nucleotides: TGTGCCAGCAGCGCCCTGGGGGGGGTTGGGACAGATACGCAGTATTTT. The full variable domain, rest sourced from reference TRBV9 and TRBJ2-3, is DSGVTQTPKHLITATGQRVTLRCSPRSGDLSVYWYQQSLDQGLQFLIQYYNGEERAKGNILERFSAQQFPDLHSELNLSSLELGDSALYFCASSALGGVGTDTQYFGPGTRLTVL.

DNA for the CDR3: TGTGCCAGTAGCCCCTTGCGGGGGCGTATGGGCCAGCCCCAGCATTTT. It encodes CASSPLRGRMGQPQHF. This rearrangement joins TRBV19 to TRBJ1-5; TRBD1 is a possible D gene (6 bases). The CDR3 runs 16 residues. The germline V gene encodes CDR1 LNHDA and CDR2 SQIVND (reference sequence). Trimming took off 6 bases at V and 7 bases at J, with 22 bases between the two ends.

The gene calls are TRBV5-1 and TRBJ2-1; TRBD2 aligns across 10 bases. The CDR3 extends over 21 amino acids. Trimming removed 4 bases from V and 2 bases from J; junction bases left unmatched: 21. Germline V gene lookup returns CDR1 SGHRS and CDR2 YFSETQ. The CDR3: CASSLTTTPYPSGGTYNEQFF. The DNA for the CDR3 is TGCGCCAGCAGCCTGACGACAACGCCATACCCTAGCGGGGGAACCTACAATGAGCAGTTCTTC. Combining the CDR3 with reference TRBV5-1 and TRBJ2-1 gives the whole variable domain KAGVTQTPRYLIKTRGQQVTLSCSPISGHRSVSWYQQTPGQGLQFLFEYFSETQRNKGNFPGRFSGRQFSNSRSEMNVSTLELGDSALYLCASSLTTTPYPSGGTYNEQFFGPGTRLTVL.

V usage is TRBV29-1 and J usage is TRBJ2-7, with 9 bases identical to TRBD2. Germline V CDR1 and CDR2: SQVTM, ANQGSEA. J was trimmed by 4 bases and V by 5 bases; bases with no gene match: 6. The CDR3 has 13 residues. The chain's CDR3 is CSVHLAGLYEQYF. The CDR3 nucleotides read TGCAGCGTTCATCTAGCGGGGCTTTACGAGCAGTACTTC.

The V gene is TRBV5-4, the J gene TRBJ2-1; 9 bases fit TRBD2. The CDR3 covers 16 residues. The junction had 14 bases not matched to a gene; V was cut back by 3 bases and J by 10 bases. Germline values: CDR1 SGHNT, CDR2 YYREEE (reference sequence). CDR3 protein: CASSSGGTSNIREQFF. The CDR3 nucleotides are TGTGCCAGCAGCTCCGGTGGGACTAGCAATATTCGAGAGCAGTTCTTC.

The chain recombines TRBV5-1 with TRBJ2-7, with D possibly being TRBD2 (5 bases). Per the germline V gene, CDR1 is SGHRS and CDR2 is YFSETQ. Between the trimmed V and J ends, which lost 7 bases and 4 bases, there was a span of 9 bases. The CDR3 length is 11 residues. CDR3 in amino acids: CASGSGYEQYF. CDR3 nucleotide sequence: TGCGCCAGCGGCTCGGGGTACGAGCAGTACTTC.

The chain is built from TRBV5-5 and TRBJ1-6; no firm D call. This CDR3 has 17 amino acids. Per the germline V gene, CDR1 is SGHKS and CDR2 is YYEKEE (reference sequence). V lost 4 bases, J lost 7 bases, and 21 bases lay in between. The CDR3 is CASSRGDTRGTNSPLHF. CDR3 DNA sequence: TGTGCCAGCAGCCGCGGCGACACCCGGGGAACAAATTCACCCCTCCACTTT.

The J gene is TRBJ1-2, the V gene TRBV4-3, with D uncertain. V lost 0 bases and J 4 bases, leaving 12 bases between the germline ends. CDR1 LGHNA and CDR2 YSLEER come from the germline V gene. The CDR3 length is 15 residues. CDR3: CASSQEYEGFYGYTF. The CDR3 DNA reads as TGCGCCAGCAGCCAAGAGTACGAGGGCTTCTATGGCTACACCTTC.